This T cell receptor (beta chain) was captured in a study of patients and donors after allogeneic stem cell transplantation. This clonotype was observed a few times. TCRdb reprocessed the RT-PCR reads with MiXCR, giving one entry per CDR3 protein. The repertoire holds about 960,000 distinct CDR3 sequences, with roughly 17% as singletons. The CDR3 sequence is 15 residues long. CDR1 is SGDLS, CDR2 YYNGEE, per germline. V shed 0 bases and J 4 bases; nucleotides not matched to a gene: 4. This receptor was identified in a human donor who was either an allogeneic HSCT recipient or a stem cell or donor lymphocyte infusion donor (not recorded which). It is not recorded whose cells these are; they may come from a transplant donor. The chain is built from TRBV9 and TRBJ2-3; the match to TRBD2 covers 8 bases. Sequencing was done on a sample of blood, either unsorted or a sorted T cell fraction (not recorded which). The CDR3: CASSVEAGAADTQYF. The CDR3, as DNA: TGTGCCAGCAGCGTAGAAGCGGGGGCCGCAGATACGCAGTATTTT.